A selection of T cell receptor beta chains follows, all from one sample in a study of T-cell reconstitution after alpha-beta-depleted transplantation in children. Via MiXCR, TCRdb re-called the PCR reads, giving one row per CDR3 protein. The table shows 220,000 or so distinct CDR3 sequences, with under 9.5% occurring only once. The source material was PBMCs, mostly from graft donor cells, sampled 180 days after TCRalphabeta/CD19-depleted stem cell transplant. These receptors all stem from a male patient under 18 who had a stem cell transplant for acute lymphoblastic leukemia, so the T cells may come from the graft donor. The CDR3 runs from the conserved cysteine through the conserved F or W. Fields, in order: V gene, clone size, J gene, D gene, CDR3 DNA, CDR3 protein. A D gene is named only where the DNA matches it firmly. The listing skips clone size in some rows; elsewhere it reads once, few, many or a size class.

V gene: TRBV19
clone size: many
J gene: TRBJ2-1
D gene: -
CDR3 DNA: TGTGCCAGTAGTAGGGATGGGCATGAGCAGTTCTTC
CDR3 protein: CASSRDGHEQFF

V gene: TRBV12-3/TRBV12-4
clone size: many
J gene: TRBJ2-5
D gene: TRBD1
CDR3 DNA: TGTGCCAGCAGTCAGACAGGGAACCAAGAGACCCAGTACTTC
CDR3 protein: CASSQTGNQETQYF

V gene: TRBV18
clone size: many
J gene: TRBJ1-2
D gene: TRBD1
CDR3 DNA: TGTGCCAGCTCACCACAGTCGGGACAGCCTTATGGCTACACCTTC
CDR3 protein: CASSPQSGQPYGYTF

V gene: TRBV10-3
clone size: many
J gene: TRBJ2-1
D gene: TRBD2
CDR3 DNA: TGTGCCATCAGTGAGGCGGGAGCCTCCTACAATGAGCAGTTCTTC
CDR3 protein: CAISEAGASYNEQFF

V gene: TRBV12-3/TRBV12-4
clone size: many
J gene: TRBJ1-5
D gene: -
CDR3 DNA: TGTGCCAGCAGCCTTGGGAGGGGGGCCAGCAATCAGCCCCAGCATTTT
CDR3 protein: CASSLGRGASNQPQHF

V gene: TRBV5-1
clone size: many
J gene: TRBJ1-6
D gene: TRBD1
CDR3 DNA: TGCGCCAGCAGCTTGGACCAGGGGGCGGTGGGTAATTCACCCCTCCACTTT
CDR3 protein: CASSLDQGAVGNSPLHF

V gene: TRBV18
clone size: -
J gene: TRBJ2-7
D gene: TRBD2
CDR3 DNA: TGTGCCAGCTCACTCCTTTCTAGCGGGAATTCCTACGAGCAGTACTTC
CDR3 protein: CASSLLSSGNSYEQYF

V gene: TRBV5-6
clone size: many
J gene: TRBJ1-2
D gene: TRBD1
CDR3 DNA: TGTGCCAGCAGAGCACAGGGGGACTATGGCTACACCTTC
CDR3 protein: CASRAQGDYGYTF

V gene: TRBV12-3/TRBV12-4
clone size: many
J gene: TRBJ1-2
D gene: -
CDR3 DNA: TGTGCCAGCAGTTTGGACTTCCGCTATGGCTACACCTTC
CDR3 protein: CASSLDFRYGYTF

V gene: TRBV27
clone size: many
J gene: TRBJ2-7
D gene: -
CDR3 DNA: TGTGCCAGCAGCCCCACGAGCTCCTACGAGCAGTACTTC
CDR3 protein: CASSPTSSYEQYF

V gene: TRBV7-3
clone size: many
J gene: TRBJ2-2
D gene: -
CDR3 DNA: TGTGCCAGCAGCCCCTGGACCGGGCCCACCGGGGAGCTGTTTTTT
CDR3 protein: CASSPWTGPTGELFF

V gene: TRBV2
clone size: many
J gene: TRBJ2-5
D gene: -
CDR3 DNA: TGTGCCAGCAGTGTGGAAGGGGTGCAAGAGACCCAGTACTTC
CDR3 protein: CASSVEGVQETQYF

V gene: TRBV9
clone size: many
J gene: TRBJ2-1
D gene: TRBD2
CDR3 DNA: TGTGCCAGCAGTGATGATGCGGGGGATGAGCAGTTCTTC
CDR3 protein: CASSDDAGDEQFF

V gene: TRBV7-2
clone size: many
J gene: TRBJ2-7
D gene: TRBD1
CDR3 DNA: TGTGCCAGCAGCGGGCAAGGGACAGGGACTGAGGAGCAGTACTTC
CDR3 protein: CASSGQGTGTEEQYF

V gene: TRBV11-2
clone size: -
J gene: TRBJ1-1
D gene: -
CDR3 DNA: TGTGCCAGCAGGTTATTAGCACAGTCTGAAGCTTTCTTT
CDR3 protein: CASRLLAQSEAFF

V gene: TRBV3-1
clone size: few
J gene: TRBJ2-5
D gene: TRBD2
CDR3 DNA: TGTGCCAGCAGCCAAGCTAGCGGGGGGGCCCGAGAGACCCAGTACTTC
CDR3 protein: CASSQASGGARETQYF

V gene: TRBV6-1
clone size: many
J gene: TRBJ1-2
D gene: -
CDR3 DNA: TGTGCCAGCAGCAACGACAAGAACTATGGCTACACCTTC
CDR3 protein: CASSNDKNYGYTF

V gene: TRBV6-2/TRBV6-3
clone size: many
J gene: TRBJ2-3
D gene: TRBD1
CDR3 DNA: TGTGCCAGCAGTTTGGGACAGGGGCCCGCAGATACGCAGTATTTT
CDR3 protein: CASSLGQGPADTQYF

V gene: TRBV15
clone size: many
J gene: TRBJ2-3
D gene: TRBD2
CDR3 DNA: TGTGCCACCAGCAGAGGTCCTAGCGGGAGGGTCACAGATACGCAGTATTTT
CDR3 protein: CATSRGPSGRVTDTQYF

V gene: TRBV20-1
clone size: many
J gene: TRBJ2-1
D gene: TRBD2
CDR3 DNA: TGCAGTGCCGCTAGCGGGAGCTACAATGAGCAGTTCTTC
CDR3 protein: CSAASGSYNEQFF

V gene: TRBV7-2
clone size: many
J gene: TRBJ2-5
D gene: TRBD2
CDR3 DNA: TGTGCCAGCAGCTTTAACGGGGGGGAGAAAGAGACCCAGTACTTC
CDR3 protein: CASSFNGGEKETQYF

V gene: TRBV24-1
clone size: many
J gene: TRBJ2-2
D gene: -
CDR3 DNA: TGTGCCACCAGTGATTTCTCCGGGAGCCGGGAGCTGTTTTTT
CDR3 protein: CATSDFSGSRELFF

V gene: TRBV6-2/TRBV6-3
clone size: many
J gene: TRBJ2-7
D gene: TRBD1
CDR3 DNA: TGTGCCAGCAGTTCCGCACAGGGGATCTCCTACGAGCAGTACTTC
CDR3 protein: CASSSAQGISYEQYF

V gene: TRBV20-1
clone size: many
J gene: TRBJ2-5
D gene: -
CDR3 DNA: TGCAGTGCTGGGAGACTTCAAGAGACCCAGTACTTC
CDR3 protein: CSAGRLQETQYF